The clone carrying this TCR beta chain was seen once. The antigen is not known. The sample belongs to a study of T cell responses to AZD1222 COVID-19 vaccine. Study-wide findings and caveats: White British people made up most donors, females outnumbered males, and clonal diversity was possibly underestimated. Two AZD1222 doses significantly raised spike-specific TCR breadth and depth over controls. Spike as a whole was targeted by vaccine-associated CD4 TCRs, dominant at 160-218 and 743-854. Recipients of AZD1222 seropositive at baseline numbered only five or six.

V shed 4 bases, J shed 3 bases, and the junction held 10 bases outside the gene matches. Germline-derived CDR1 and CDR2 are SGHDT and YYEEEE. CDR3 length: 16 residues. The repertoire was sequenced with immunoSEQ multiplex PCR; TCRdb's copy has only in-frame clones and lacks some. Here the sample spans approximately 170,000 clones, roughly 92% being singletons. The TCR was taken from an adult in good health. This chain joins TRBV5-6 and TRBJ2-1; TRBD1 matches at 7 bases. The sample was peripheral blood, taken on day 0 of AZD1222 vaccination. The CDR3 region is CASSPPGQVIYNEQFF. CDR3 in DNA: TGTGCCAGCAGCCCCCCCGGACAGGTTATCTACAATGAGCAGTTCTTC. Drawing the rest from reference TRBV5-6 and TRBJ2-1, the complete variable domain is DAGVTQSPTHLIKTRGQQVTLRCSPKSGHDTVSWYQQALGQGPQFIFQYYEEEERQRGNFPDRFSGHQFPNYSSELNVNALLLGDSALYLCASSPPGQVIYNEQFFGPGTRLTVL.